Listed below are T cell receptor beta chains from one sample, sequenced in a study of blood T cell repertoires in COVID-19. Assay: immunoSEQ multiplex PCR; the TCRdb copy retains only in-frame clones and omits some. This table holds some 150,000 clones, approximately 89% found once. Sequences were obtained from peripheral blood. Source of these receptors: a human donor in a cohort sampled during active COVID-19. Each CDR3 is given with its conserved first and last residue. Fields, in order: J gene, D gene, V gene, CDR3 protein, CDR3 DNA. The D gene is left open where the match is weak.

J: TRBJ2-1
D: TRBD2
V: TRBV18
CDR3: CASSPTSGGVVHNEQFF
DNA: TGTGCCAGCTCACCAACTAGCGGGGGGGTCGTCCACAATGAGCAGTTCTTC

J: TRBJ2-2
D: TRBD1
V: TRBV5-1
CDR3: CASSRDRGGNTGELFF
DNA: TGCGCCAGCAGCCGGGACAGGGGGGGCAACACCGGGGAGCTGTTTTTT

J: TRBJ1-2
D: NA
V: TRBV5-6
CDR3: CASSLGDRSSYGYTF
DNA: TGTGCCAGCAGCTTGGGAGACAGAAGTTCCTATGGCTACACCTTC

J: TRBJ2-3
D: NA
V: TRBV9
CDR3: CASTFFRTGRAHTQYF
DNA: TGTGCCAGCACCTTTTTCCGGACAGGGAGGGCACATACGCAGTATTTT

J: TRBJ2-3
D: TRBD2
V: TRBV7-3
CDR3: CASSLGLAGSTDTQYF
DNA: TGTGCCAGCAGCTTAGGACTAGCGGGTAGCACAGATACGCAGTATTTT

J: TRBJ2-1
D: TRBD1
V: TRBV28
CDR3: CASSHQTGLDNEQFF
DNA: TGTGCCAGCAGCCACCAGACAGGGTTAGACAATGAGCAGTTCTTC

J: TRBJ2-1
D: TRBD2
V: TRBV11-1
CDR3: CASSKLAGQNNEQFF
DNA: TGTGCCAGCAGCAAACTAGCGGGGCAGAACAATGAGCAGTTCTTC

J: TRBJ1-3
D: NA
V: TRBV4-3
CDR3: CASSQEGRGRNTIYF
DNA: TGCGCCAGCAGCCAAGAGGGGAGGGGAAGAAACACCATATATTTT

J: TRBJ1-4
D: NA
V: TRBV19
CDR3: CASSIQGGNEKLFF
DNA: TGTGCCAGTAGTATCCAGGGCGGCAATGAAAAACTGTTTTTT

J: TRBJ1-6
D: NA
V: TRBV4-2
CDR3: CASSQSSQNNSPLHF
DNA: TGTGCCAGCAGCCAATCTTCTCAGAACAATTCACCCCTCCACTTT

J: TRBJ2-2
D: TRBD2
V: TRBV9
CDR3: CASSHPRRGGQGNTGELFF
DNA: TGTGCCAGCAGCCACCCCCGGCGGGGGGGCCAAGGGAACACCGGGGAGCTGTTTTTT

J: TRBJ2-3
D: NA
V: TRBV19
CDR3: CASSTRQGGADTQYF
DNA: TGTGCCAGTAGTACCAGACAGGGAGGCGCAGATACGCAGTATTTT

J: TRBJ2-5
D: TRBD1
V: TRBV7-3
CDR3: CASSPGQGATQYF
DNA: TGTGCCAGCAGCCCCGGACAGGGCGCGACCCAGTACTTC

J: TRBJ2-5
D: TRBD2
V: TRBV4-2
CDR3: CASSQEAASGDGSGETQYF
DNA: TGTGCCAGCAGCCAAGAAGCGGCTAGCGGGGATGGTAGTGGAGAGACCCAGTACTTC

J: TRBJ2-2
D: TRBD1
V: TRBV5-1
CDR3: CASSFGTGVTGELFF
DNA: TGCGCCAGCAGCTTCGGGACAGGGGTAACCGGGGAGCTGTTTTTT

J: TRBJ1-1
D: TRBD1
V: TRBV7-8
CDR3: CASSFGVRDSTEAFF
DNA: TGTGCCAGCAGCTTTGGGGTCCGGGACAGCACTGAAGCTTTCTTT

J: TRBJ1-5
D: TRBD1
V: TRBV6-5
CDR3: CASSPRRTGGQPQHF
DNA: TGTGCCAGCAGTCCCAGGCGGACAGGGGGGCAGCCCCAGCATTTT

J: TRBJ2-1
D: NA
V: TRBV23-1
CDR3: CASSLNEGEQFF
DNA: TGCGCCAGCAGCCTTAATGAGGGTGAGCAGTTCTTC